This TCR beta chain was captured in a study of early T cells in non-severe SARS-CoV-2 infection listed by TCRdb under 2021. About the full investigation: Because TCR sequencing was done on bulk RNA from unsorted whole blood, the alpha and beta chains could not be paired. Overall study results and their limits: VDJdb matching was skewed toward anti-spike CD8 responses and likely underestimated virus-specific expansions, missing private and CD4 specificities.

Set within a cohort of healthcare workers in London, UK, this nested case-control study involved weekly PCR testing of nasopharyngeal swabs along with blood sampling. Between 23 and 31 March 2020, the week of the UK lockdown, healthcare workers were enrolled and then followed up weekly for as long as 16 weeks. Concerning this clonotype: What this receptor recognizes is not known. Nothing much larger sits one base from this clone, and base qualities are not available.

Taken from cysteine to phenylalanine, the CDR3 has 16 residues. Kept here is only the CDR3 DNA, which spans 48 bases and is read in frame from base 1. Sequences LGHNA (CDR1) and YNFKEQ (CDR2) are obtained from the germline V gene. At the junction V is shortened by 0 bases and J by 3 bases, with 15 bases in between. The method was 5' RACE. This sample was sequenced with a NextSeq 500. In the TCR library protocol, unique molecular identifiers were attached to individual cDNA molecules to correct for PCR bias and sequencing error. Both TCR alpha and beta chains were sequenced, and tight co-correlation was observed between alpha and beta sequence abundances in each sample. The paper's data handling went like this. Decombinator V4 was used to annotate TCR sequences for V gene, J gene and CDR3. Expanded TCRs were defined as changing significantly between any two time points under a Poisson model with p below 0.0001. TCR abundances were normalised to the total number of TCRs sequenced per sample and were expressed as counts per million. TRAV1-2 paired with TRAJ12, TRAJ20 or TRAJ33 defined MAIT TCRs, while TRAV10 paired with TRAJ18 defined iNKT TCRs. VDJdb, accessed 1 November 2021, was searched for CMV, EBV and SARS-CoV-2 annotated TCRs, with TCRs annotated for multiple antigens excluded. The public reads were quality trimmed at Q25 with fastp and then assembled into clones with MiXCR by TCRdb, keeping productive beta chains. Rows matching on CDR3 protein sequence are summarized as one entry with the most common DNA and genes. These V and J calls originate from TCRdb's pipeline instead of the authors' own analysis. The sample table records more than 80,000 distinct CDR3 sequences; approximately 9.9% of these occur just once. The ten most abundant clones make up approximately 5% of the sample.

Recombination joined TRBV4-2 with TRBJ2-7; tentative D gene TRBD2, with 6 bases matching. The specimen sequenced was whole blood. The receptor was isolated from an adult who was a healthcare worker with PCR-confirmed SARS-CoV-2 infection or an uninfected control (not recorded which). The encoded CDR3 is CASSQEVAAPFYEQYF. The base sequence is TGTGCCAGCAGCCAAGAAGTAGCGGCGCCATTCTACGAGCAGTACTTC.